This TCR beta chain came from a study of vaccination and CD4 T cells after COVID-19. Study in general: Convalescent individuals numbered four females and six males, two being Hispanic.

Noted treatment: roughly 10-day PBMC culture with coronavirus spike peptide pools or control peptides (ViraFEST assay). It was with 9 to 10 IU/ml IL-2 and 9.5 to 10 ug/ml peptide pools that about 2 million PBMCs per well were cultured. Following culture for about 9 days, CD4+ T cells were isolated by negative selection. Per the germline V gene, CDR1 is KGHSH and CDR2 is LQKENI. This CDR3 is 13 amino acids long. The V end was cut by 4 bases, the J end by 0 bases, with 6 bases between. Scientists ran DNA taken from cultured CD4+ T cells through the Oncomine TCR Beta short-read assay for sequencing. TCRdb recomputed calls from the PCR reads with MiXCR, one row per CDR3 protein. Seen here are about 20,000 distinct CDR3 sequences, around half observed once, and the top ten hold 7.4%. A remark on this clonotype: The target antigen is unknown.

This TCR was recovered from a human donor who had recovered from COVID-19. Sequenced: CD4+ T cells from blood, cultured in vitro. The J gene is TRBJ1-2, the V gene TRBV18; no definite D call. CDR3 sequence (DNA): TGTGCCAGCTCACGAGGAGCTAACTATGGCTACACCTTC. It is translated as CASSRGANYGYTF.